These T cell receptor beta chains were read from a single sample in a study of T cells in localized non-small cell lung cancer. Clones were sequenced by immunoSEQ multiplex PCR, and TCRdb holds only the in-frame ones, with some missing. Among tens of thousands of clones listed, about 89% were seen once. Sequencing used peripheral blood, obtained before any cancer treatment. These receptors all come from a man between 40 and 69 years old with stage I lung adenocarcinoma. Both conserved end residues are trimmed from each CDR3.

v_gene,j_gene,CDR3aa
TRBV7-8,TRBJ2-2,ASSFPGNTGELF
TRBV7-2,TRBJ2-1,ASSLGPGLAGGSYNEQF
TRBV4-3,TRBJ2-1,ASSESSGNNEQF
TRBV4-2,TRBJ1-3,ASSPAPPGNTIY
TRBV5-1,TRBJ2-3,ASSLGSGVSTDTQY
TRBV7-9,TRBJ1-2,ASSLNKEDT
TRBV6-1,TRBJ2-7,ASSNPGLGYEQY
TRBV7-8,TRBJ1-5,ASSLAFNGESSNQPQH
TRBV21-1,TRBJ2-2,ASSGRLAGGPDTGELF
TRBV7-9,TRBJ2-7,ASSLVSGSTSYEQY
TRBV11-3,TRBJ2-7,ASSLSQGTYEQY
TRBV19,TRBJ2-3,ASSIGQVSSTDTQY
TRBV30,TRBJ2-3,AWSGGDDTQY
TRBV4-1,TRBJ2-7,ASSQGLGGDEQY
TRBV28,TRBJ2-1,ASSPRVGREQF
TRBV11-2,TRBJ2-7,ASTPEGRGRQSRAYEQY
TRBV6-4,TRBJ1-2,ATPWGGQPVYNYGYT
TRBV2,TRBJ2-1,ASSLPVAYNEQF
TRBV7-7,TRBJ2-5,ASSLGLAGQETQY
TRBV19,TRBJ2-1,ASSSLVGQGKNEQF
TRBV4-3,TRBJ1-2,ASSQAQGAGYGYT
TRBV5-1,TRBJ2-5,ASSLVAETQY
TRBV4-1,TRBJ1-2,ASSQDSGGIDYGYT
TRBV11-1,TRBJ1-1,ASSLIGDSKAF
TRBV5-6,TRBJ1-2,ASSPQRFGYT
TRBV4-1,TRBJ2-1,ASSQHSRTYNEQF
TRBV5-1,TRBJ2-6,ASSKKRDSGANVLT
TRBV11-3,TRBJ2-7,ASSPRTASSYEQY
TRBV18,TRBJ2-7,ASSPGAVGYEQY
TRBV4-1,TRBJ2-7,ASSYGQFSYEQY
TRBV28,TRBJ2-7,ASRRTGGTYEQY
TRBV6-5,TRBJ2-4,ASSYTSGDNIQY
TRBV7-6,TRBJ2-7,ASGDRDKGLEQY
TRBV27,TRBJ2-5,ASSFGVASQETQY
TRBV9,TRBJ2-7,ASSVGTAVSYEQY
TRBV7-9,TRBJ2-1,ASRPEGRNEQF
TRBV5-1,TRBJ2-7,ASSPDRQFSSYEQY